The rows below give T cell receptor beta chains drawn from one sample of a study of T cell responses to AZD1222 COVID-19 vaccine. Sequenced by immunoSEQ multiplex PCR; TCRdb stores in-frame clones only, minus some. This table holds 200,000 to 250,000 clones, just over 90% found once. Sequenced material: peripheral blood, taken on day 0 of MenACWY control vaccination. The receptor source for this set is an adult in good health. Both conserved end residues are trimmed from each CDR3.

cdr3_aa cdr3_length v_call
ASSLAGGPTDTQY 13 TRBV7-2
ASSGDPLGNSPLH 13 TRBV5-1
ASSLDGTPYYEQY 13 TRBV5-1
ASSLRWLGNQPQH 13 TRBV19
ASSQLRNRGNEKLF 14 TRBV23-1
ASSPDSWRGDQPQH 14 TRBV5-1
ATSVDGNTGELF 12 TRBV24-1
ASSQDTSGNQPQH 13 TRBV4-1
ASSLNFVGNQPQH 13 TRBV28
ASSYGGVYNSPLH 13 TRBV6-5
ASSRHQGGSLYGYT 14 TRBV2
ASSYTTGAREKLF 13 TRBV6-5
ASTQSNQPQH 10 TRBV19
ASSPRDRQNTEAF 13 TRBV3-1/TRBV3-2
ASSLVPGLQETQY 13 TRBV7-9
AWYRGRGTEAF 11 TRBV30
ASTKEGQPPEAF 12 TRBV2
AISDRPNEEKLF 12 TRBV10-3
ASSLDGFAGNYGYT 14 TRBV7-2
ASSLEVVHSGNTIY 14 TRBV7-2
ASSPRDSSYNEQF 13 TRBV28
ASTLGQGGSQPQH 13 TRBV6-5
ASSPSGGHEQY 11 TRBV6-5
ASSPGQPGQGGYT 13 TRBV6-5
ASSRQGTEAF 10 TRBV6-5
ASSIDPATNEKLF 13 TRBV19
ASLSTPGDSFANTGELF 17 TRBV10-2
ASRPDSIYGYT 11 TRBV5-4
ASSLGSGGAGQPQH 14 TRBV7-2
ATSSVGQGQETQY 13 TRBV15
ASSASGGGTEAF 12 TRBV7-8
ASSYSGGGEAF 11 TRBV6-5
ASSPLNSNQPQH 12 TRBV7-2
ASSRSNTGELF 11 TRBV6-6
ASSLTATSGNTIY 13 TRBV7-9
ASSLGTWSGNTIY 13 TRBV5-1
ASSHGGTEAF 10 TRBV5-1
ASSFGQGHTEAF 12 TRBV7-8
ASSMAQQYGYT 11 TRBV19
ASSLGAARSDEQY 13 TRBV5-4
ASSTRGSYGYT 11 TRBV12-3/TRBV12-4
ASSPRSDNEQF 11 TRBV18
ASSLRGMNTEAF 12 TRBV28
ASSPNGKGETQY 12 TRBV18
ASKVGTGIYGYT 12 TRBV6-5
ASSLAQGGSYEQY 13 TRBV7-6
ASSRWTAPNEKLF 13 TRBV5-4
ASSLEGGAISGNTIY 15 TRBV7-2
ASADRGNQPQH 11 TRBV2
ASSLGRTNYGYT 12 TRBV27
ASREGDGEAF 10 TRBV2
ASSSQPAGGITYNEQF 16 TRBV11-2
ASASPGGNEQF 11 TRBV5-1
ASSGDREGYT 10 TRBV6-4
ASRPETRAVGEAF 13 TRBV19
ASSTTRRFRGYGYT 14 TRBV7-9
ASSLRGIHGYT 11 TRBV13
ASTRGPGGDQPQH 13 TRBV4-1
ARPQPEADGNTIY 13 TRBV9